By share of the sample, the clone carrying this TCR beta chain is medium-sized. Its antigen is still unknown. The data derive from a study of chemoradiotherapy in HPV16-positive cancers. About the research overall: A couple of HPV16-positive patients' cells yielded candidate HPV-specific clones and common motifs. General study points: Functional assays defining HPV-specific T cells used only a couple of HPV16-positive patients. HPV-responsive T-cell expansion during chemoradiotherapy was linked to improved recurrence-free survival in HPV16-positive patients.

The assay was immunoSEQ multiplex PCR, and TCRdb's table has in-frame clones only and misses some. The sample includes about 22,000 clones, approximately 70% of them seen just once. V was cut by 5 bases and J by 7 bases, with 12 bases left in between. Germline V gene lookup returns CDR1 SGHVS and CDR2 FNYEAQ. The CDR3 has 13 residues. Sample collection was performed from a patient who underwent chemoradiotherapy. This receptor was obtained from a human donor with HPV-associated anogenital cancer. The chain joins TRBV7-6 to TRBJ2-1; no clear D gene. DNA for the CDR3: TGTGCCAGCAGCACCTACTCGGCAAATGAGCAGTTCTTC. Translating it yields CASSTYSANEQFF.